This is a list of T cell receptor beta chains from one sample in a study of shared clonotypes between healthy human individuals. TCRdb's table, derived via immunoSEQ multiplex PCR, lists solely in-frame clones and lacks some. The sample consists of hundreds of thousands of clones, around four fifths of them appearing once. What was sequenced was memory CD4+ T cells sorted from blood. The receptors were sampled from a woman aged 25-40 years in good health. CDR3s include the opening cysteine and the closing phenylalanine or tryptophan. The order of the fields is D gene, J gene, V gene, clone size, CDR3 DNA, CDR3 protein. The D gene is left open where the match is weak. A clone size is listed for some rows: how often the clone was seen (once, few, many), or a class if it is expanded.

-,TRBJ2-7,TRBV7-2,few,TGTGCCAGCAGCTTGTCAGGGCCCTACGAGCAGTACTTC,CASSLSGPYEQYF
-,TRBJ1-1,TRBV6-1,-,TGTGCCGCCTCTCCCCGACTCGACACTGAAGCTTTCTTT,CAASPRLDTEAFF
TRBD1,TRBJ1-5,TRBV2,-,TGTGCCAGCAGTGACACGACAGGGGGGAGCAATCAGCCCCAGCATTTT,CASSDTTGGSNQPQHF
-,TRBJ1-2,TRBV28,-,TGTGCCAGCAGTTTATACCTGATAGCTAACTATGGCTACACCTTC,CASSLYLIANYGYTF
TRBD2,TRBJ2-1,TRBV9,-,TGTGCCAGCAGCGTAGCGGTAGCGGGAGGTTACAATGAGCAGTTCTTC,CASSVAVAGGYNEQFF
-,TRBJ1-1,TRBV25-1,-,TGTGCCAGCAGTCCCCCCGTCCCGGGACACAAGAACACTGAAGCTTTCTTT,CASSPPVPGHKNTEAFF
TRBD2,TRBJ2-5,TRBV5-1,-,TGCGCCAGCAGCTTACGGGGGGTCCAAGAGACCCAGTACTTC,CASSLRGVQETQYF
TRBD1,TRBJ1-1,TRBV5-1,few,TGCGCCAGCGGAGATACAGGGGGCACTGAAGCTTTCTTT,CASGDTGGTEAFF
-,TRBJ1-2,TRBV2,-,TGTGCCAGCAGGGAACAGGGTGCCCATGGCTACACCTTC,CASREQGAHGYTF
-,TRBJ1-2,TRBV28,-,TGTGCCAGCAGTTTCGGGGATTTTGGCTACACCTTC,CASSFGDFGYTF
-,TRBJ2-1,TRBV9,-,TGTGCCAGCAGCGTAGCCGGGGGCAATGAGCAGTTCTTC,CASSVAGGNEQFF
TRBD2,TRBJ2-1,TRBV20-1,-,TGCAGTGCTAGCGGGGGGAATGAGCAGTTCTTC,CSASGGNEQFF
-,TRBJ1-2,TRBV18,-,TGTGCCAGCTCACCAGGCTCAGGAGATAACTATGGCTACACCTTC,CASSPGSGDNYGYTF
TRBD1,TRBJ1-2,TRBV19,-,TGTGCCAGTAGTGTTGACAGGGCCGAAATGAATCCTGGCTACACCTTC,CASSVDRAEMNPGYTF
TRBD2,TRBJ2-5,TRBV6-1,-,TGTGCCAGCAGTGAAGGGGCTAGCGGGAGTCATCAAGAGACCCAGTACTTC,CASSEGASGSHQETQYF
-,TRBJ1-5,TRBV9,-,TGTGCCAGCAGCGTAGATTCAGGTCAGCCCCAGCATTTT,CASSVDSGQPQHF
TRBD2,TRBJ2-7,TRBV2,-,TGTGCCAGCAGTTTAAGCGGGAGGGCGGTGGTTAACGAGCAGTACTTC,CASSLSGRAVVNEQYF
-,TRBJ2-7,TRBV27,-,TGTGCCAGCAGTTTTCTAGCTTCCTACGAGCAGTACTTC,CASSFLASYEQYF
TRBD1,TRBJ2-7,TRBV5-1,-,TGCGCCAGCGCCTCAATTTCACAGGGGTACGAGCAGTACTTC,CASASISQGYEQYF
-,TRBJ2-2,TRBV5-1,-,TGCGCCAGCAGCTTGTGGGCCGGGGAGCTGTTTTTT,CASSLWAGELFF
TRBD1,TRBJ1-1,TRBV9,-,TGTGCCAGCAGCCCTCGACAGGGAAGGACTGAAGCTTTCTTT,CASSPRQGRTEAFF
-,TRBJ1-1,TRBV10-2,-,TGCGCCAGCAGTAGAGGACGGCAGAACACTGAAGCTTTCTTT,CASSRGRQNTEAFF
-,TRBJ1-4,TRBV28,-,TGTGCCAGCAGTACTCCGGGGGCCCTGGGTGAAAAACTGTTTTTT,CASSTPGALGEKLFF
TRBD1,TRBJ1-5,TRBV28,-,TGTGCCAGCAGTTTAAAGGGACAGCAAGTTAATCAGCCCCAGCATTTT,CASSLKGQQVNQPQHF
-,TRBJ1-5,TRBV28,-,TGTGCCAGCAGTTTCGTGGGACAATGGGATGATAAGCCCCAGCATTTT,CASSFVGQWDDKPQHF
-,TRBJ2-1,TRBV11-3,-,TGTGCCAGCAGCCCAGCGCGTTACAATGAGCAGTTCTTC,CASSPARYNEQFF
TRBD1,TRBJ2-7,TRBV10-1,-,TGCGCCAGTTCGACCGGACAGGCGATCGGCGAGCAGTACTTC,CASSTGQAIGEQYF
-,TRBJ2-1,TRBV11-2,many,TGTGCCAGCAGCTTAGGGCGGAAGACTTACAACTCCTACAATGAGCAGTTCTTC,CASSLGRKTYNSYNEQFF
TRBD2,TRBJ2-2,TRBV5-1,-,TGCGCCAGCGCGCCGGTAGCGGGAGGGACCAGGGAGCTGTTTTTT,CASAPVAGGTRELFF
-,TRBJ2-7,TRBV7-8,many,TGTGCCAGCAGCTTATCCGGGACCTCGGGCTACGAGCAGTACTTC,CASSLSGTSGYEQYF